This T cell receptor beta chain was profiled in a study of blood T cell repertoires in COVID-19 (dated by TCRdb to 2018 to 2021). A note on the overall study: The collaborator samples originated in the United States, Italy and Spain and spanned the acute and convalescent phases of COVID-19. The prospective study material was composed of cDNA or gDNA derived from T cells, B-cell-depleted T cells, or PBMCs. The dataset comprised deeply sampled blood TCRbeta repertoires from subjects exposed to, actively infected with, or recovered from COVID-19. A freely available public database, intended as a resource for researchers studying the immune response to SARS-CoV-2, is where the repertoires were released. The samples were drawn from two sources: the first 160 participants of the ongoing ImmuneRACE study, and 1,254 subjects contributed by 6 global collaborators. Sample metadata almost always included a de-identified subject ID, COVID-19 status, age in years and sex. Where HLA class I and class II types were available, the types were taken from metadata supplied by the sample provider, not from assay-based typing. Broad study findings and their caveats: The quantity of clinical and demographic metadata differed by source and by participant and was supplied without curation.

TCRbeta CDR3 regions were amplified from genomic DNA using the immunoSEQ Assay, a bias-controlled multiplex PCR. Regarding the original processing steps: The number of nucleated cells in each sample was estimated by amplification of reference gene primers within the assay. To quantify the absolute abundance of each unique TCRbeta CDR3 rearrangement, sequence reads were collapsed and filtered. For each sample, productive Simpson clonality was calculated as the square root of Simpson's diversity index across productive rearrangements. TCRdb holds this immuneACCESS table with in-frame rearrangements only. Some clones are missing; in checked studies, unresolved V genes explain under half, and the rest has no known cause. V, J and clone size reflect that table, while D and trimming were determined from the DNA. For this sample there are 230,000 or so clones; 88% appear just once. The ten largest clones take up roughly 14% of the sample.

About this clone itself: The antigen it recognizes is unknown. No base qualities exist here, and no much larger clone lies one base off it.

Participants in the prospective study were enrolled through a virtual design, were aged roughly 18 to 90 years, and lived in approximately 25 United States geographic areas. In the prospective study, cohorts were assigned on the basis of participant-reported clinical history obtained from a screening survey and a study questionnaire. In the prospective study, whole blood, serum and a nasopharyngeal or oropharyngeal swab were collected from each participant by mobile phlebotomists. Over a roughly two-month period, participants in the prospective study had the option of providing additional blood draws and questionnaires. Before DNA extraction, prospective study blood samples were shipped either frozen or at room temperature. V ends up 1 base short and J 14 bases short, with an unmatched junction base count of 7. CDR1 and CDR2, per the germline V gene, are MGHRA and YSYEKL. Including cysteine and phenylalanine, the CDR3 has 14 amino acids. Only the CDR3 portion is preserved as DNA: 42 bases, with reading frame beginning at the first base.

This clonotype was sampled from a woman between 45 and 65 years old with acute COVID-19. Sequencing was done on a sample of PBMCs or T cells enriched from blood (not recorded which). Here the chain combines TRBV4-1 and TRBJ1-6; a stretch of 8 junction bases matches TRBD1. The CDR3 in this case is CASSQVGTGRSLHF. The nucleotides are TGCGCCAGCAGCCAAGTGGGGACAGGAAGATCCCTCCACTTT.